A single sample is the source of the 22 T cell receptor beta chains below, sequenced in a study of cytomegalovirus exposure and HLA in healthy donors (dated by TCRdb to 2017 to 2019). Library method: the immunoSEQ multiplex PCR assay. For the multiplex PCR, a mixture combining 60 forward primers for TCR Vbeta segments and 13 reverse primers for TCR Jbeta segments was used. In TCRdb, the immuneACCESS table is reduced to in-frame sequences with V and J assigned. These tables do not hold every clone; where another copy was compared, an unresolved V gene accounts for under half, and the others remain unexplained. The sample yields under 200,000 clones; roughly 79% were counted once. About 2.1% of the sample comes from the top ten. The source material was PBMCs. The receptors were sampled from a woman aged 30 to 39 in good health and CMV-seropositive.

V usage is TRBV14 and J usage is TRBJ1-2, with 8 bases that match TRBD1. Germline V gene sequence: CDR1 SGHDN, CDR2 FVKESK. The length of the CDR3 is 15 residues. The junction had 8 bases not matched to a gene; V was cut back by 4 bases and J by 4 bases. CDR3 coding DNA: TGTGCCAGCAGCCTACCCGGGACAGGCACCTATGGCTACACCTTC. Amino acids: CASSLPGTGTYGYTF.

This chain links TRBV28 with TRBJ2-2; D ambiguous. CDR1 is MDHEN, CDR2 SYDVKM, per germline. The CDR3 loop spans 13 amino acids. Between the trimmed V and J ends, which lost 6 bases and 0 bases, there was a span of 5 bases. This CDR3 is CASRTANTGELFF. CDR3 bases: TGTGCCAGCAGAACAGCGAACACCGGGGAGCTGTTTTTT.

The chain has TRBV30 and TRBJ2-2; perhaps TRBD2 as D (5 bases). This CDR3 spans 13 amino acids. Germline assignment: CDR1 GTSNPN and CDR2 SVGIG (reference sequence). V lost 2 bases to trimming and J lost 3 bases, with 7 bases between them. The CDR3 loop is CAWSPDYTGELFF. The CDR3 DNA reads TGTGCCTGGAGTCCGGACTACACCGGGGAGCTGTTTTTT. Full variable domain (rest looked up from reference TRBV30 and TRBJ2-2): SQTIHQWPATLVQPVGSPLSLECTVEGTSNPNLYWYRQAAGRGLQLLFYSVGIGQISSEVPQNLSASRPQDRQFILSSKKLLLSDSGFYLCAWSPDYTGELFFGEGSRLTVL.

For the CDR3, the DNA is TGTGCCAGCAGCGTCGGAGCCAACCCCTCCTACGAGCAGTACTTC. It encodes CASSVGANPSYEQYF. This chain connects TRBV7-2 to TRBJ2-7; unclear D gene. The CDR3 loop spans 15 amino acids. Trimming shortened V by 5 bases and J by 0 bases, and 14 bases separated the two germline ends. Germline V gene data show CDR1 as SGHTA and CDR2 as FQGNSA.

The chain combines TRBV4-3 with TRBJ1-1, with D maybe TRBD1 (5 bases). The CDR3 sequence is 15 residues long. CDR1 and CDR2 (germline): LGHNA, YSLEER. V lost 1 base to trimming and J lost 1 base, with 10 bases between them. Here the CDR3 DNA reads TGCGCCAGCAGCCAAGTTCCGGGGGGGAACACTGAAGCTTTCTTT. This codes for CASSQVPGGNTEAFF.

J is TRBJ1-4 and V is TRBV6-5; perhaps TRBD1 as D (5 bases). The CDR3 is 13 residues long. CDR1 and CDR2 (germline): MNHEY, SVGAGI. Trimming took 6 bases from V and 16 from J, leaving 21 bases between them. This CDR3 reads CASSRRVGTVRFF. The DNA for the CDR3 is TGTGCCAGCAGCCGACGTGTGGGGACTGTGCGGTTTTTT.

V gene TRBV30 combines with J gene TRBJ1-5; D is perhaps TRBD1 (6 bases). CDR3 length: 13 amino acids. Germline V gene data show CDR1 as GTSNPN and CDR2 as SVGIG (reference sequence). V dropped 2 bases and J dropped 4 bases, with 9 bases sitting between them. The CDR3 DNA sequence: TGTGCCTGGAGTTTCGACAGGAATCAGCCCCAGCATTTT. Translated, it gives CAWSFDRNQPQHF.

J is TRBJ2-2 and V is TRBV6-6, with 8 bases aligning to TRBD2. V was pared by 11 bases and J by 6 bases, with 14 bases of the junction left unmatched. Per the germline V gene, CDR1 is MNHNY and CDR2 is SVGAGI (reference sequence). This CDR3 contains 15 residues. The CDR3 loop reads CAGQVAGGRSGELFF. CDR3 DNA: TGTGCCGGCCAAGTCGCGGGGGGCCGATCCGGGGAGCTGTTTTTT.

The gene calls are TRBV5-4 and TRBJ2-4; TRBD2 matches at 10 bases. Germline V gene data show CDR1 as SGHNT and CDR2 as YYREEE (reference sequence). The V gene end was trimmed by 2 bases and the J gene end by 7 bases; junction bases not matched to a gene: 18. This CDR3 is 19 amino acids long. CDR3 nucleotides: TGTGCCAGCAGCTTAGAGATGGGCCAGCGGGAGGGAGGTGGGAACATTCAGTACTTC. Its translation: CASSLEMGQREGGGNIQYF.

The chain couples TRBV28 to TRBJ1-2, with D perhaps matching TRBD1 (6 bases). The germline CDR1 and CDR2 sequences are MDHEN and SYDVKM. The CDR3 has 15 residues. Trimming removed 6 bases from V and 7 bases from J, with 21 bases in between. In DNA form, the CDR3 reads TGTGCCAGCAGCCCCACAGGGCTTCGATCCCCTGGCTACACCTTC. Translating it yields CASSPTGLRSPGYTF.

This clone turned up a few times. The rearrangement uses TRBV6-6 and TRBJ2-2, with 10 bases matching TRBD2. Germline V gene data show CDR1 as MNHNY and CDR2 as SVGAGI (reference sequence). V was pared by 5 bases and J by 7 bases, with 7 bases of the junction left unmatched. CDR3 length: 15 amino acids. CDR3 loop: CASSQPGTSDGELFF. In nucleotides, the CDR3 is TGTGCCAGCAGTCAGCCCGGGACTAGCGACGGGGAGCTGTTTTTT.

The V and J genes are TRBV5-5 and TRBJ1-4; no reliable D call. Germline values: CDR1 SGHKS, CDR2 YYEKEE (reference sequence). Trimming shortened V by 8 bases and J by 2 bases, and 19 bases separated the two germline ends. This CDR3 spans 16 amino acids. CDR3 DNA: TGTGCCAGTATGACACTTCCATCGGGGACTAATGAAAAACTGTTTTTT. Translating gives CASMTLPSGTNEKLFF.

This chain joins TRBV5-4 and TRBJ2-7; 10 bases are shared with TRBD2. Germline V gene data show CDR1 as SGHNT and CDR2 as YYREEE (reference sequence). This CDR3 is 14 amino acids long. Trimming at V came to 4 bases and at J to 5 bases, leaving 6 bases not matched to a gene. The CDR3 region is CASSLSGRSHEQYF. The CDR3 DNA sequence: TGTGCCAGCAGCCTTAGCGGGAGGAGCCACGAGCAGTACTTC.

The rearrangement links TRBV4-1 to TRBJ1-3; D call uncertain. The CDR3 consists of 17 residues. Germline V gene sequence: CDR1 MGHRA, CDR2 YSYEKL. Trimming shortened V by 3 bases and J by 0 bases, and 15 bases separated the two germline ends. The CDR3 protein is CASSHDWEAHSGNTIYF. The CDR3 DNA follows: TGCGCCAGCAGCCACGATTGGGAGGCCCACTCTGGAAACACCATATATTTT.

The chain links TRBV6-5 to TRBJ1-5, with 8 bases identical to TRBD1. Germline V gives CDR1 MNHEY, CDR2 SVGAGI. The CDR3 sequence is 15 residues long. With 5 bases clipped from V and 3 bases from J, the junction kept 6 bases outside the gene matches. CDR3 DNA: TGTGCCAGCAGTCCTGGGACAGGCATCAATCAGCCCCAGCATTTT. Translation gives CASSPGTGINQPQHF.

This chain uses TRBV29-1 with TRBJ1-1; D gene ambiguous. The germline V gene has CDR1 SQVTM and CDR2 ANQGSEA. This CDR3 spans 16 amino acids. Trimming cost V 1 base and J 4 bases, with 19 bases left between them. CDR3 loop: CSVEGDIGTSGTEAFF. The CDR3 DNA reads as TGCAGCGTTGAAGGAGATATCGGAACATCGGGCACTGAAGCTTTCTTT.

Only a few counts were recorded for this clone. The gene calls are TRBV5-1 and TRBJ2-5; D might be TRBD2 (6 bases). Germline V lookup: CDR1 SGHRS, CDR2 YFSETQ. V was pared by 4 bases and J by 4 bases, with 14 bases between. The CDR3 totals 14 residues. The CDR3: CASSPWGGGETQYF. The CDR3 DNA reads TGCGCCAGCAGCCCGTGGGGAGGAGGAGAGACCCAGTACTTC.

V usage is TRBV19 and J usage is TRBJ2-7, with 9 bases lining up with TRBD1. With 9 bases clipped from V and 4 bases from J, the junction kept 7 bases outside the gene matches. Germline V gives CDR1 LNHDA, CDR2 SQIVND (reference sequence). The CDR3 consists of 13 residues. Here the CDR3 reads CASSRDREYEQYF. CDR3 nucleotides: TGTGCCAGCAGCCGGGACAGGGAATACGAGCAGTACTTC.

This clone came up a few times. The chain recombines TRBV18 with TRBJ2-2; tentatively, D is TRBD2 (6 bases). Germline CDR1 and CDR2: KGHSH and LQKENI. V was clipped by 1 base and J by 3 bases, with 12 bases between them. The CDR3 covers 16 residues. CDR3 coding DNA: TGTGCCAGCTCACCACGGCAGGGCGGGGACACCGGGGAGCTGTTTTTT. Translation: CASSPRQGGDTGELFF.

The chain carries TRBV2 and TRBJ2-1; weak D call: TRBD2 (5 bases). Per germline, CDR1 SNHLY and CDR2 FYNNEI. The V end was cut by 0 bases, the J end by 1 base, with 7 bases between. The CDR3 extends over 15 amino acids. The CDR3 DNA reads TGTGCCAGCAGTGAAGCAGGGAGTTCCTACAATGAGCAGTTCTTC. Translation: CASSEAGSSYNEQFF.

This chain connects TRBV27 to TRBJ1-4; unclear D gene. The CDR3 spans 15 residues. V lost 7 bases and J lost 0, with 12 bases in between. Germline CDR1 MNHEY, CDR2 SMNVEV (reference sequence). CDR3 sequence reads: CASKISPATNEKLFF. CDR3 sequence (DNA): TGTGCCAGCAAAATTAGCCCGGCAACTAATGAAAAACTGTTTTTT.

V usage is TRBV9 and J usage is TRBJ1-4; D gene ambiguous. The CDR3 has 14 amino acids. Germline V CDR1 and CDR2: SGDLS, YYNGEE. V lost 1 base to trimming and J lost 8 bases, with 12 bases between them. CDR3 sequence: CASSVTGMDEKLFF. The CDR3 nucleotides are TGTGCCAGCAGCGTAACGGGGATGGACGAAAAACTGTTTTTT.